A single T cell receptor (beta chain) is shown here with its context. Per the original methods: Nucleated cell number was recorded as an estimate derived from reference gene primer amplification. TCRdb keeps only in-frame clones here, not all; method: immunoSEQ multiplex PCR. The V and J calls and clone size come from that table; D and trimming were worked out from the DNA. Counted here are approximately 290,000 clones, around nine tenths occurring once; the ten biggest clones make up around 0.84%. This sample is drawn from a study of blood T cell repertoires in COVID-19. On the study more broadly: Samples taken during acute and convalescent COVID-19 were collected in the United States, Italy and Spain. Sample material is recorded as cDNA or gDNA derived from T cells, B-cell-depleted T cells, or PBMCs.

The CDR3 is 13 amino acids. The trim removed 6 bases at V and 8 bases at J, leaving 8 bases unmatched. Germline assignment: CDR1 SEHNR and CDR2 FQNEAQ (reference sequence). The sequence came from a man aged 25 to 45 with acute or convalescent COVID-19. Sample: peripheral blood. The V gene is TRBV7-9, the J gene TRBJ2-3; 7 bases map to TRBD2. CDR3 in amino acids: CASSQKTSSTQYF. The CDR3 DNA is TGTGCCAGCAGTCAAAAGACTAGCAGTACGCAGTATTTT.